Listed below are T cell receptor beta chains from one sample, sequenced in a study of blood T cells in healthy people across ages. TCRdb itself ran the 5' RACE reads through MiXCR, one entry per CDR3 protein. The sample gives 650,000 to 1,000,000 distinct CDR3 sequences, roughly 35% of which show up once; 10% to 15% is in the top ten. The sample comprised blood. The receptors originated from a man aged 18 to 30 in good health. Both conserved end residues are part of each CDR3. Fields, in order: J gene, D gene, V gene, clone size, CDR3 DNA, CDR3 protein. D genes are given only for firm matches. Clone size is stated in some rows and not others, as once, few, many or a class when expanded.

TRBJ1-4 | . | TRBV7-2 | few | TGTGCCAGCAGCATAGGGCCAGGGGTCGCGTACGACTTGTTTTTT | CASSIGPGVAYDLFF
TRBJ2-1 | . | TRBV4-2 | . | TGTGCCAGCAGCCAAGATCATTCAGCGTCGGCTGATAAGCAGTTCTTC | CASSQDHSASADKQFF
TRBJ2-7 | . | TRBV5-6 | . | TGTGCCAGCAGCTGGAGGGTCGGGCAGGGGAGTTCCGAGCAGTACTTC | CASSWRVGQGSSEQYF
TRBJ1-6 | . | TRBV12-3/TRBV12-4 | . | TGTGCCAGCAGTTTAAGAGGGTCTGGGGATTCACCCCTCCACTTT | CASSLRGSGDSPLHF
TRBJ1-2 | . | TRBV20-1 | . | TGCAGTGCTAGAGGGGGGGGGAGAAGCTATGGCTACACCTTC | CSARGGGRSYGYTF
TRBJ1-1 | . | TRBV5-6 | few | TGTGCCAGCAGCTTGGCCCGGCAGGGCGGCACTGAAGCTTTCTTT | CASSLARQGGTEAFF
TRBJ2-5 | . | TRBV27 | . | TGTGCCAGCAGTTCCAAGAGTACAGAGACCCAGTACTTC | CASSSKSTETQYF
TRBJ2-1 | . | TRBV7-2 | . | TGTGCCAGCAGCGTCACAGGGCCCTCCTACAATGAGCAGTTCTTC | CASSVTGPSYNEQFF
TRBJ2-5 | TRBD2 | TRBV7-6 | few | TGTGCCAGCAGCCCGGGGGTTGCGGGGGAGTTGGGGACCCAGTACTTC | CASSPGVAGELGTQYF
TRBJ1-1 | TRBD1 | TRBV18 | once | TGTGCCAGCTCACCACCCAACCCAGGGGGCACTGAAGCTTTCTTT | CASSPPNPGGTEAFF
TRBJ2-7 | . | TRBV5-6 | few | TGTGCCAGCAGCTTGAGGTCGTACAGCCCCTACGAGCAGTACTTC | CASSLRSYSPYEQYF